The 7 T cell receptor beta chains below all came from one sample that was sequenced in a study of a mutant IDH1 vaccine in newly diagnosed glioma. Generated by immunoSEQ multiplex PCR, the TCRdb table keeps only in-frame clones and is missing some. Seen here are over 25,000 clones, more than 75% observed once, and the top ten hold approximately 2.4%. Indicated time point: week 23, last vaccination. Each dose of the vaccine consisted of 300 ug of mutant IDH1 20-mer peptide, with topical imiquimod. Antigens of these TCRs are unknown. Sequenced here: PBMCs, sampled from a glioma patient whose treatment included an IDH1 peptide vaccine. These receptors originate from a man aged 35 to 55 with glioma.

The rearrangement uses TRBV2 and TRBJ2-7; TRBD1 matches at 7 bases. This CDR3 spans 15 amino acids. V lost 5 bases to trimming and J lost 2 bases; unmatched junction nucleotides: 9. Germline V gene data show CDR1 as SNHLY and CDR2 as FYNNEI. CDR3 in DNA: TGTGCCAGCAGTAGGGGGCAGTTGCCGGCCTACGAGCAGTACGTC. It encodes CASSRGQLPAYEQYV.

The DNA of the CDR3 is TGTGCCTGGAACCATGTGACTAGCTTTACCCAAAACACCGGGGAGCTGTTTTTT. This encodes CAWNHVTSFTQNTGELFF. V and J are TRBV30 and TRBJ2-2; 7 nucleotides align to TRBD2. Germline V lookup: CDR1 GTSNPN, CDR2 SVGIG (reference sequence). The ends lost 4 bases at V and 2 bases at J; junction bases unmatched: 16. The CDR3 spans 18 residues.

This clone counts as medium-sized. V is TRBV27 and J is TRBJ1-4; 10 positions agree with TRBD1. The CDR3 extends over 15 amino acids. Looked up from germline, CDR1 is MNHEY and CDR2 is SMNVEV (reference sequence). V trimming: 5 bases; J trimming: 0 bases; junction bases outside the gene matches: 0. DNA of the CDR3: TGTGCCAGCAGTGGACAGGGGGCAACTAATGAAAAACTGTTTTTT. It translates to CASSGQGATNEKLFF.

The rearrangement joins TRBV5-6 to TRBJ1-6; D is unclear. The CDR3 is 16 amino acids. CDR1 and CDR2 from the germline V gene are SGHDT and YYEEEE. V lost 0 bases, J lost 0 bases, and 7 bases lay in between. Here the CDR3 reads CASSLVGSSYNSPLHF. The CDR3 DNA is TGTGCCAGCAGCTTGGTAGGGAGCTCCTATAATTCACCCCTCCACTTT. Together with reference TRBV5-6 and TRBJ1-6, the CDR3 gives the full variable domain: DAGVTQSPTHLIKTRGQQVTLRCSPKSGHDTVSWYQQALGQGPQFIFQYYEEEERQRGNFPDRFSGHQFPNYSSELNVNALLLGDSALYLCASSLVGSSYNSPLHFGNGTRLTVT.

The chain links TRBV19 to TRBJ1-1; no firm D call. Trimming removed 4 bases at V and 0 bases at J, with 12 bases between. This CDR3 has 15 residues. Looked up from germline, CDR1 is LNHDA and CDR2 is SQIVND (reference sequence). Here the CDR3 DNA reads TGTGCCAGTAGTAGCGGAGACCCTATGAACACTGAAGCTTTCTTT. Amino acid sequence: CASSSGDPMNTEAFF.

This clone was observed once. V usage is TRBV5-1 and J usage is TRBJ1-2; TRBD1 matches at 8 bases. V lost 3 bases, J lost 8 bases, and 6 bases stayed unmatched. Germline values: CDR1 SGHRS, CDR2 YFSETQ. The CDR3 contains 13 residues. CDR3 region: CASSSQGDQGYTF. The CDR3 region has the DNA TGCGCCAGCAGCTCACAGGGGGATCAGGGCTACACCTTC.

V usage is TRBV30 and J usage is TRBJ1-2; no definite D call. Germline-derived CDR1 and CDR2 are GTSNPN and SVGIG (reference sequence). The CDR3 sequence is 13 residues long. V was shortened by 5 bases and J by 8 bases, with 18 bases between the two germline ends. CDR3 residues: CAWEILTGRGYTF. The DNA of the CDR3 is TGTGCCTGGGAGATTTTGACCGGTAGAGGCTACACCTTC.